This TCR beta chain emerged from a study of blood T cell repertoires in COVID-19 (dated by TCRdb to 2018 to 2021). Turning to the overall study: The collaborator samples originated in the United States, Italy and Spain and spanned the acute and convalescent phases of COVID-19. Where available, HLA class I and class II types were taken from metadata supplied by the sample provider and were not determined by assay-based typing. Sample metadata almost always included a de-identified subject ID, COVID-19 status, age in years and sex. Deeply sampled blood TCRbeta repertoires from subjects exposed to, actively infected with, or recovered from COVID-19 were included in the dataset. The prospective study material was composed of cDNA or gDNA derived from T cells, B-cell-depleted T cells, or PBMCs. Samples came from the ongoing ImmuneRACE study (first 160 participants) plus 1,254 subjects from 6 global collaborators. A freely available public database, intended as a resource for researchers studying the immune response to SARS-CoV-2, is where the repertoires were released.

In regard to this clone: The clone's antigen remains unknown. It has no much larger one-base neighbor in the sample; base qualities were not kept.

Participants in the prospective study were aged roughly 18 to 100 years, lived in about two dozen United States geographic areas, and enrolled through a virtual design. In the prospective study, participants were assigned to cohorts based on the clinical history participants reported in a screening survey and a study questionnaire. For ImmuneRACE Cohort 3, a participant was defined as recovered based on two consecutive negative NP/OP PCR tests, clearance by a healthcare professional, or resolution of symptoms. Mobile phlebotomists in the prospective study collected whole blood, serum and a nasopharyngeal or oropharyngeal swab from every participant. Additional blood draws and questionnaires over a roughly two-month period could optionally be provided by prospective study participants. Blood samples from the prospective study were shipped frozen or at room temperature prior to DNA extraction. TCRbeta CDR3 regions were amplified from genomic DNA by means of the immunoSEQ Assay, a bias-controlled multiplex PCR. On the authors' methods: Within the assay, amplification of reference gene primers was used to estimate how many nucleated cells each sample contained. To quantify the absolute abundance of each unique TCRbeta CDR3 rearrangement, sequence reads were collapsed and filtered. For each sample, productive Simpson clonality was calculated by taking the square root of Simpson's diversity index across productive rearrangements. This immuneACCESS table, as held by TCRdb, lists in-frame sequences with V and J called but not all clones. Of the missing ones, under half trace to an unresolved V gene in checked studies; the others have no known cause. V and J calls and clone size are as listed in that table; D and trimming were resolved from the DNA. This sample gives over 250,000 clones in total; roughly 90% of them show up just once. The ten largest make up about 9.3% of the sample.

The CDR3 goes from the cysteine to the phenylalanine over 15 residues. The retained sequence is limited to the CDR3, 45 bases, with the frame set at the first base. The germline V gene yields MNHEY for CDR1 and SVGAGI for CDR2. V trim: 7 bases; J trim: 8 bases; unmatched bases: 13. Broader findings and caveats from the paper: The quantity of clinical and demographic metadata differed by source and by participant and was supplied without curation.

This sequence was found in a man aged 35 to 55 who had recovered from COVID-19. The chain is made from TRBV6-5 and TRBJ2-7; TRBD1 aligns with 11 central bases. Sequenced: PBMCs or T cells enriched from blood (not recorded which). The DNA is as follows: TGTGCCAGCAAATCTCCGGGACAGGGGGGTTTTAAGCAGTACTTC. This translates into CASKSPGQGGFKQYF.